The clone carrying this T cell receptor beta chain was recorded once. The assay was immunoSEQ multiplex PCR, and TCRdb's table has in-frame clones only and misses some. Of 200,000 to 250,000 clones in the sample, approximately 90% were seen once. The data were obtained in a study of blood T cell repertoires in COVID-19. Study context: The origin of the acute and convalescent COVID-19 samples was the United States, Italy and Spain.

There are 15 residues in the CDR3. Germline-derived CDR1 and CDR2 are SGDLS and YYNGEE. V was trimmed by 3 bases and J by 8 bases, leaving 20 bases between them. The specimen was peripheral blood. The chain has TRBV9 and TRBJ1-2; D might be TRBD1 (6 bases). The TCR was taken from a woman aged 45-65 years with COVID-19, enrolled during active disease. CDR3: CASSERGRVAGGYTF. The CDR3 region has the DNA TGTGCCAGCAGCGAGAGGGGGAGGGTTGCCGGGGGCTACACCTTC.